This TCR beta chain comes out of a study of blood T cells in healthy people across ages. There are a few counts of this clonotype. What it recognizes is unknown. The study's findings and limits: The study could not conclusively compare naive and antigen-experienced cells, given its unsorted PBMCs.

The junction had 8 bases not matched to a gene; V was cut back by 0 bases and J by 3 bases. This CDR3 contains 16 residues. The V gene's germline CDR1 is SGHVS and CDR2 FQNEAQ. Sample-barcoded 5' priming and a J-beta primer mix drove a second PCR of about 6 to 12 cycles. TCRdb reprocessed the 5' RACE reads with MiXCR, giving one entry per CDR3 protein. The repertoire holds around 1.5 million distinct CDR3 sequences, with 42% as singletons. The receptor's source is a woman between 18 and 29 years old in good health. The sequenced sample was blood. This chain joins TRBV7-8 and TRBJ2-7; the match to TRBD1 covers 7 bases. The CDR3: CASSLAVAGGIYEQYF. CDR3 DNA: TGTGCCAGCAGCTTAGCGGTAGCAGGGGGAATCTACGAGCAGTACTTC. Complete variable domain (other parts from reference TRBV7-8 and TRBJ2-7): GAGVSQSPRYKVAKRGQDVALRCDPISGHVSLFWYQQALGQGPEFLTYFQNEAQLDKSGLPSDRFFAERPEGSVSTLKIQRTQQEDSAVYLCASSLAVAGGIYEQYFGPGTRLTVT.